This T cell receptor (beta chain) was sequenced during a study of cytomegalovirus exposure and HLA in healthy donors (TCRdb year 2017). Concerning the study at large: In an earlier analysis of 450 to 750 of the donors, around 300 Gb of sequence data and 117 million unique TCR beta sequences from about 179 million T cells were reported. An early release covering more than 500 HLA-typed donors comprised 250 to 350 gigabases of sequencing data and roughly 86 million unique TCR sequences. Of the approximately 400 genotyped donors, roughly 76% were placed in the genetic ancestry cluster associated with self-reported Caucasian donors. The study aimed to test whether signatures of past pathogen exposure could be identified by cataloging public T cell receptors. The T cell repertoires of 666 subjects were profiled by immunosequencing and related to cytomegalovirus serostatus. Besides the first cohort of 500 to 700 subjects, a separate validation cohort made up of over 100 different subjects was used. The study combined high-throughput TCR immunosequencing, statistical association of individual TCRs with disease status, and machine learning to predict cytomegalovirus infection status. A later analysis re-examined previously published TCR beta repertoires from about 670 donors and added high-resolution HLA genotyping to investigate patterns of TCR occurrence. Rather than using new phenotypic data, the later analysis identified candidate immune exposures from TCR beta sequences and from how often those sequences occurred across donors. An earlier analysis of 587 of the donors used high-throughput TCR beta sequencing to judge whether each TCR beta V gene segment behaved as functional or pseudogenic. Alongside the repertoire data, information on donor age, sex, ethnicity and CMV serostatus was compiled. A later genetic analysis used genome-wide SNP genotypes for about 55% of the 666 donors, treating that subset as a discovery cohort. Every discovery cohort repertoire had been produced on one sequencing platform. Both class I and class II loci were covered by HLA typing, at four-digit resolution. Typing coverage varied by locus: about 629-640 donors for A, B, C, DRB1 and DQB1; approximately 560 for DQA1; around 570 for DPA1; approximately 490 for DPB1. Roughly five DR-DQ haplotypes were handled as single units for association and clustering because linkage in the cohort was strong. Among some 400 genotyped donors of the cohort, an average of approximately 240,000 unique TCR beta nucleotide sequences was sequenced per donor, of which about 18% were non-productive. Study-level results and caveats: Fewer than 20 rarely observed V segments, including chromosome 9 orphons, were excluded from the earlier analysis of almost 600 of the donors because counts were too low. Immune exposure information for the cohort was limited to CMV serostatus. Because HLA typing was missing for some donors at each locus, association tests included only the typed subset. Several of the top co-occurrence clusters appeared to be linked to parvovirus B19, influenza, CMV and Epstein-Barr virus, according to a later analysis. V-gene and J-gene trimming of TCR beta chains was associated with a missense DCLRE1C variant in a later genetic analysis, and the association was replicated in an independent cohort. The cohort was sequenced for TCR beta chains only, and without alpha or paired-chain data the features that could be detected were limited. The classifier was reported to diagnose cytomegalovirus status with high specificity and sensitivity in both the original cohort and the validation cohort. Compared with equally common non-associated chains, HLA-associated TCR beta chains in a later analysis were more clonally expanded and had lower generation probabilities. Across donors, most TCR sequences were observed very rarely, whereas some public TCRs were present in many individuals. In the study, approximately 160 TCR beta chains were listed as associated with cytomegalovirus. The sequencing pipeline was judged likely to have produced a cluster of highly shared sequence variants as a technical artifact. A later analysis found that most CMV-associated TCR beta chains appeared HLA-restricted, with HLA associations seemingly driven largely by CMV exposure. A further reported finding was that TCR beta sequences accurately predicted the HLA-A and HLA-B alleles for most subjects in the first cohort. Linkage disequilibrium might explain the correlated functional status among segregating V segments, but an unknown experimental factor could not be excluded. The presence/absence analyses assumed that sequencing depth was roughly uniform across donors, and that assumption may not be true. A few of the identified cytomegalovirus-associated TCR beta chains were confirmed in vitro to be specific for cytomegalovirus antigens. A later analysis found that TCR association rates varied across HLA loci, with DRB1 alleles showing the most associated TCRs and HLA-C alleles the fewest. In an earlier analysis of several hundred of the donors, most TCR beta V segments were observed in productive rearrangements about 90% or about 30% of the time, broadly matching IMGT annotations. Compared with the roughly 670-donor mean, donors in an Asian-associated ancestry cluster had fewer N-insertions in productive TCRs, according to a later genetic analysis. According to the authors, the approach could potentially be generalized to other disease states and immunological phenotypes. Assigning TCR associations to individual alleles was difficult when HLA alleles, especially DR and DQ, strongly co-occurred. Specific HLA alleles were associated with 16,951 TCR beta sequences at a false discovery rate of 0.05 in a later analysis.

To note about this clone: The specificity of this receptor is unknown. An end of the junction differs from the germline gene, which may be a read error.

Libraries were constructed by the immunoSEQ multiplex PCR assay. For the multiplex PCR, a mixture combining 60 forward primers for TCR Vbeta segments and 13 reverse primers for TCR Jbeta segments was used. The CDR3 region of rearranged TCR beta genes was amplified from genomic DNA with a multiplex PCR assay. Amplified TCR beta libraries were sequenced as 87-base-pair reads on the Illumina HiSeq System. In the paper's pipeline: A later analysis tallied tens of millions of unique TCR beta chains across the 666 repertoires, and around 9.9 million of those chains were shared by two or more donors. A nearest-neighbor algorithm error-corrected the raw reads and collapsed the reads into unique sequences, merging closely related sequences to remove PCR and sequencing errors. To assign V, D and J gene segments, CDR3 sequences were aligned to IMGT reference sequences. For a sequence to be retained, a match of at least six nucleotides was required to both a V gene segment and a J gene segment. Rearrangements were called productive when the CDR3 lacked stop codons and stayed in frame with V and J; all others were non-productive. CDR3 was defined according to IMGT convention as the region running from the second conserved V-encoded cysteine to the conserved J-encoded phenylalanine. The earlier analysis of roughly 590 of the donors excluded any sequence lacking an unambiguous match to a single V gene segment. An earlier analysis of 500 to 700 of the donors classified V segments as functional when productive rearrangements were above 56.7% and as segregating when the standard deviation between donors was above 5%. A statistical classification framework was built to diagnose cytomegalovirus status from the catalog of TCR beta chain sequences. In a later analysis, V and J genes were assigned by comparing TCR nucleotide sequences against IMGT/GENE-DB human TR gene sequences. In a later analysis, CDR3 sequences and most-parsimonious VDJ recombination scenarios were assigned using the TCRdist pipeline. In a later analysis, each TCR beta chain was defined by its CDR3 amino acid sequence together with its V-gene family, and reads without a unique V-gene family were excluded. As a way to deal with suspected cross-contamination and a sequencing artifact, a later analysis dropped 450 to 700 nucleotide sequences that were highly shared and had low generation probability. In a later analysis, a clonal expansion index was calculated for each public chain from normalized within-repertoire ranks of inferred template counts. Generation probabilities in a later analysis came from a VDJ recombination model fitted to out-of-frame rearrangements, and those results were checked against IGoR. In a later analysis, hypergeometric tests were used to score TCR-TCR, TCR-HLA and TCR-CMV co-occurrence, with a repertoire-size bias correction applied to TCR pairs. To estimate false discovery rates, a later analysis permuted the HLA or CMV assignments 20 times. A later analysis grouped co-occurring TCRs with DBSCAN, adding TCRdist sequence similarity when clustering within HLA-allele-positive subsets. Co-occurrence clustering excluded repertoires with fewer than 30,000 or more than 120,000 public chains, plus five with anomalous nucleotide sharing. Held by TCRdb, this immuneACCESS table contains in-frame sequences only and omits some clones. Under half of the omission traces to an unresolved V gene where checked; the cause of the rest is unknown. The DNA was the basis for D and trimming; V, J and clone size are from that table. Across this sample there are 250,000 to 350,000 clones, with more than 80% seen only once. Clones ranked in the top ten supply 3.5% to 4.5% of the sample.

The cohort consisted of 666 healthy bone marrow donors. Cohort members were all nominally healthy when sampled, although unrecorded immune exposures were likely present. The donor tested CMV seropositive, placing the donor among the 250 to 300 seropositive members of the cohort. Every donor gave a peripheral blood sample, and the peripheral blood mononuclear cells from that sample were used for TCR beta sequencing. Genomic DNA extraction from the blood cell samples was performed with the Qiagen DNeasy Blood Extraction Kit. Sequencing was performed on PBMCs. This TCR was sampled from a man aged 35 to 55 in good health and CMV-seropositive.

The sequenced DNA: TGCGCCAGCAGCCAAGTCTACTCCAGGGCAGCTAGCGATCAGCCCCAGCATTTT. Its amino acids are CASSQVYSRAASDQPQHF. The chain couples TRBV4-3 to TRBJ1-5, and possibly TRBD1, on 5 matching bases. The CDR3 sequence holds 18 residues, the cysteine and phenylalanine included. The CDR3 DNA has 54 bases and is translated from base 1. The CDR1 and CDR2 encoded by the germline V gene are LGHNA and YSLEER.